The clone carrying this TCR beta chain has only a few counts. Its specificity is unknown. The library tagged each cDNA molecule with unique molecular identifiers. TCRdb ran MiXCR on the RACE reads and lists one entry per CDR3 protein. The sample comprises 100,000 or so distinct CDR3 sequences, approximately 10% of which are singletons, and 2.2% rests with the top ten. The time point was: patch test 2, 6 weeks after DPC sensitization. Noted treatment: therapeutic diphenylcyclopropenone sensitization with weekly scalp DPC. Trimming stripped 5 bases from V and 6 bases from J, with 11 bases between. The CDR3 totals 13 residues. This entry comes from a study of human T cells and chemical hapten exposure. Notes on the study in general: Large CDR3 similarity clusters arose significantly more often from expanded TCRs than from controls.

The chain couples TRBV12-3 or TRBV12-4 to TRBJ2-1; no clear D. Source: whole blood, taken in connection with sensitization to the hapten diphenylcyclopropenone (DPC). This receptor was obtained from a man aged 35 to 55 with alopecia areata. Some clones in this sample may be carry-over from other donors' samples. CDR3 DNA sequence: TGTGCCAGCAGTGCAAACCCGCTCAATGAGCAGTTCTTC. Protein product: CASSANPLNEQFF.